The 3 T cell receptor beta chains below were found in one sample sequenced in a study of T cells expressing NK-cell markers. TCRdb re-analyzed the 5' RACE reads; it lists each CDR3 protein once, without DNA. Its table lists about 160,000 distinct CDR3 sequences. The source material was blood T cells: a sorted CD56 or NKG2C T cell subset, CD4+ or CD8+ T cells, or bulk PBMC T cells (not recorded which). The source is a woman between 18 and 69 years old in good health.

This CDR3 is CASSPEYNEQFF. The chain links TRBV4-1 to TRBJ2-1. The CDR3 contains 12 residues. Germline V gene data show CDR1 as MGHRA and CDR2 as YSYEKL.

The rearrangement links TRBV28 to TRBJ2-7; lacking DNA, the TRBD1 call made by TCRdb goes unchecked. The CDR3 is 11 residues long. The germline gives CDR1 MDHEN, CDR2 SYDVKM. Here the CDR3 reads CASAKGAWQYF.

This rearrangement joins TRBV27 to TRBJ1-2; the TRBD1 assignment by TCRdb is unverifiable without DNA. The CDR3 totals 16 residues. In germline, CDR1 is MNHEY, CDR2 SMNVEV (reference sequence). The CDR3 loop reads CASSLTPLFPNYGYTF.